This record covers a single TCR beta chain. The antigen remains unidentified. The immunoSEQ assay was v3. Sequencing used immunoSEQ multiplex PCR; TCRdb keeps in-frame clones, though not all of them. This sample has approximately 87,000 clones; roughly 65% occur once, and the top ten carry about a tenth. The CDR3 length is 15 residues. Germline assignment: CDR1 MNHEY and CDR2 SVGAGI. Between the trimmed V and J ends, which lost 6 bases and 4 bases, there was a span of 19 bases. The entry originates in a study of TIL therapy for anti-PD-1-resistant metastatic lung cancer. Overall study results and limits: Many TIL product clones were absent from baseline tumor, suggesting clonal contraction.

Noted time point: pre-treatment sample, taken before nivolumab and TIL therapy. Most excised metastases sampled were pleural nodules or supraclavicular lymph nodes. Enrollment ran from October 2017 to early 2020. Sequences were derived from tumor tissue, sampled at baseline. The source of this sequence is a person aged 25-85 years with non-small cell lung cancer. The chain combines TRBV6-5 with TRBJ2-7, with a weak D call TRBD1 (6 bases). Here the CDR3 reads CASRLLPTGPYEQYF. The DNA for the CDR3 is TGTGCCAGCAGGCTACTCCCGACAGGCCCATACGAGCAGTACTTC.